The 23 T cell receptor beta chains reported below all come from one sample, sequenced in a study of blood T cells in healthy people across ages. Combining a sample-barcoded 5' primer with a J-beta primer mix, a second PCR ran for roughly 7 to 11 cycles. TCRdb ran MiXCR on the 5' RACE reads and lists one entry per CDR3 protein. The table includes under 800,000 distinct CDR3 sequences, around 20% detected once. What was sequenced was blood. These receptors were collected from a man between 65 and 85 years old in good health.

Ten or more counts support this clonotype. This chain links TRBV5-6 with TRBJ2-5, with a possible D match to TRBD1 (6 bases). This CDR3 contains 14 residues. The germline V and J ends were trimmed by 3 bases and 4 bases, with 13 bases remaining between them. Germline V lookup: CDR1 SGHDT, CDR2 YYEEEE. The CDR3 DNA reads as TGTGCCAGCAGCTCTACAGGGAGCCGAGAGACCCAGTACTTC. It translates to CASSSTGSRETQYF.

The J gene is TRBJ2-7, the V gene TRBV28, with D unclear. CDR3 size: 12 residues. V was shortened by 5 bases and J by 2 bases, with 7 bases between the two germline ends. CDR1 is MDHEN and CDR2 is SYDVKM in the germline V gene. CDR3 sequence: CASSPSPYEQYF. The DNA for the CDR3 is TGTGCCAGCAGTCCTTCTCCCTACGAGCAGTACTTC. Using reference TRBV28 and TRBJ2-7 for the parts outside the CDR3, the full variable domain is DVKVTQSSRYLVKRTGEKVFLECVQDMDHENMFWYRQDPGLGLRLIYFSYDVKMKEKGDIPEGYSVSREKKERFSLILESASTNQTSMYLCASSPSPYEQYFGPGTRLTVT.

The rearrangement links TRBV7-3 to TRBJ2-4, with unresolved D. Germline V gene sequence: CDR1 SGHTA, CDR2 FQGTGA. This CDR3 contains 13 residues. The V end lost 3 bases, the J end lost 8 bases, and 11 bases lay between the germline ends. The CDR3 sequence: CASSLTGRDIQYF. The CDR3 coding sequence is TGTGCCAGCAGCTTGACGGGCCGGGACATTCAGTACTTC.

V is TRBV20-1 and J is TRBJ2-3; D is ambiguous. The CDR3 contains 14 residues. Germline V gene sequence: CDR1 DFQATT, CDR2 SNEGSKA (reference sequence). Trimming removed 3 bases at V and 4 bases at J, with 14 bases between. This CDR3 reads CSARGPVLPDTQYF. The CDR3 DNA reads TGCAGTGCTAGGGGCCCAGTTCTCCCAGATACGCAGTATTTT.

At least ten counts were recorded for this clonotype. CDR3 nucleotide sequence: TGCGCCAGCAGCTCGAATCGGGGGAACACTGAAGCTTTCTTT. Translated: CASSSNRGNTEAFF. The genes are TRBV5-1 and TRBJ1-1; no definite D call. V lost 3 bases and J lost 1, with 10 bases in between. The length of the CDR3 is 14 residues. Germline V gives CDR1 SGHRS, CDR2 YFSETQ. Full variable domain (rest looked up from reference TRBV5-1 and TRBJ1-1): KAGVTQTPRYLIKTRGQQVTLSCSPISGHRSVSWYQQTPGQGLQFLFEYFSETQRNKGNFPGRFSGRQFSNSRSEMNVSTLELGDSALYLCASSSNRGNTEAFFGQGTRLTVV.

This clonotype was detected a few times. The J gene is TRBJ2-1, the V gene TRBV27; 12 positions agree with TRBD2. Germline V gives CDR1 MNHEY, CDR2 SMNVEV (reference sequence). Trimming took 2 bases from V and 10 from J; bases not matched to a gene: 3. This CDR3 is built from 14 residues. The CDR3 region has the DNA TGTGCCAGCAGTTTAATCGGACTAGCGGGGGAGCAGTTCTTC. This sequence encodes CASSLIGLAGEQFF.

The chain joins TRBV30 to TRBJ2-3; D ambiguous. V was pared by 3 bases and J by 1 base, with 8 bases between. Per the germline V gene, CDR1 is GTSNPN and CDR2 is SVGIG (reference sequence). The CDR3 length is 13 residues. The CDR3 spells CAWRSLGTDTQYF. The CDR3 region has the DNA TGTGCCTGGAGGTCTCTGGGCACAGATACGCAGTATTTT.

The chain has TRBV5-1 and TRBJ1-4; D not certain. Trimming took off 0 bases at V and 2 bases at J, with 8 bases between the two ends. The germline V gene encodes CDR1 SGHRS and CDR2 YFSETQ. The CDR3 loop spans 15 amino acids. CDR3 protein: CASSLVGQTNEKLFF. The CDR3 nucleotides read TGCGCCAGCAGCTTGGTAGGGCAGACTAATGAAAAACTGTTTTTT.

The chain has TRBV4-3 and TRBJ1-6; D gene uncertain. V was clipped by 0 bases and J by 0 bases, with 9 bases between them. CDR3 length: 17 residues. CDR1 and CDR2 (germline): LGHNA, YSLEER. CDR3 protein: CASSQEIGISYNSPLHF. In DNA form, the CDR3 reads TGCGCCAGCAGCCAAGAAATAGGGATCTCCTATAATTCACCCCTCCACTTT.

The rearrangement joins TRBV28 to TRBJ1-1; the D is unclear. Germline V gene data show CDR1 as MDHEN and CDR2 as SYDVKM. V was trimmed by 2 bases and J by 1 base, leaving 8 bases between them. The CDR3 consists of 14 residues. CDR3 in amino acids: CASSLRHPNTEAFF. The CDR3, as DNA: TGTGCCAGCAGTTTAAGACACCCGAACACTGAAGCTTTCTTT.

About this clonotype: One end of the junction varies from germline; a read error may be responsible. The chain couples TRBV6-5 to TRBJ1-1; D is possibly TRBD1 (6 bases). This CDR3 contains 15 residues. Germline V CDR1 and CDR2: MNHEY, SVGAGI. The CDR3 DNA follows: TGTGCCAGCGGTTATAAGACAGGAATGAACACTGAAGCTTTCTTT. This sequence encodes CASGYKTGMNTEAFF.

The rearrangement links TRBV15 to TRBJ1-5; weak D call: TRBD1 (6 bases). Trimming removed 0 bases at V and 0 bases at J, with 18 bases between. The germline gives CDR1 LNHNV, CDR2 YYDKDF (reference sequence). The CDR3 spans 19 residues. The CDR3 bases are TGTGCCACCAGCAGAGACCCCCTCCTGACAGGAGATAGCAATCAGCCCCAGCATTTT. As protein: CATSRDPLLTGDSNQPQHF.

V usage is TRBV2 and J usage is TRBJ1-6, with a possible D match to TRBD1 (6 bases). Germline loops: CDR1 SNHLY, CDR2 FYNNEI. The V end lost 6 bases, the J end lost 15 bases, and 21 bases lay between the germline ends. This CDR3 region has 14 residues. The CDR3 protein is CASRKDSNSPNLHF. CDR3 sequence (DNA): TGTGCCAGCAGGAAGGACAGCAACTCCCCTAACCTCCACTTT.

The chain has TRBV9 and TRBJ2-7, with D possibly TRBD2 on 5 matching bases. V was shortened by 4 bases and J by 2 bases, with 13 bases between the two germline ends. Germline-derived CDR1 and CDR2 are SGDLS and YYNGEE. The CDR3 is made up of 14 amino acids. CDR3 sequence: CASSPLSGTYEQYF. The CDR3 nucleotides are TGTGCCAGCAGCCCCCTCAGCGGAACCTACGAGCAGTACTTC. The full variable domain, in which reference TRBV9 and TRBJ2-7 provide the parts outside the CDR3, is DSGVTQTPKHLITATGQRVTLRCSPRSGDLSVYWYQQSLDQGLQFLIQYYNGEERAKGNILERFSAQQFPDLHSELNLSSLELGDSALYFCASSPLSGTYEQYFGPGTRLTVT.

This clonotype was picked up a small number of times. The chain joins TRBV25-1 to TRBJ1-1, with D unresolved. The germline V and J ends were trimmed by 4 bases and 4 bases, with 10 bases remaining between them. The CDR3 length is 13 residues. Germline lookup yields CDR1 MGHDK and CDR2 SYGVNS. The CDR3 sequence: CASSATTGTEAFF. Written as DNA, the CDR3 is TGTGCCAGCAGTGCGACAACTGGCACTGAAGCTTTCTTT.

This clonotype was counted between two and nine times. A single base separates this from a much larger clone, so it may be a read error. The chain links TRBV29-1 to TRBJ2-5; no clear D. The J call may be mistaken, given a closer DNA end match to TRBJ2-7. Looked up from germline, CDR1 is SQVTM and CDR2 is ANQGSEA. The CDR3 contains 14 residues. The DNA for the CDR3 is TGCAGCGTTGATTTTACCGAGGCCCTCTACGAGCAGTACTTC. Translating it yields CSVDFTEALYEQYF.

This clonotype was detected only a few times. The chain has TRBV27 and TRBJ2-3, with 10 positions matching TRBD2. Germline CDR1 is MNHEY and CDR2 is SMNVEV (reference sequence). CDR3 size: 17 residues. Germline trimming cut 7 bases from V and 10 bases from J; bases unmatched to any gene: 20. The CDR3 sequence is CASKQLAGYLIDNAQYF. The CDR3 coding sequence is TGTGCCAGCAAACAACTAGCGGGATACCTCATAGATAACGCGCAGTATTTT.

The chain recombines TRBV28 with TRBJ1-6, with D perhaps matching TRBD1 (5 bases). Trimming shortened V by 6 bases and J by 5 bases, and 14 bases separated the two germline ends. This CDR3 is 15 amino acids long. Germline loops: CDR1 MDHEN, CDR2 SYDVKM. Here the CDR3 DNA reads TGTGCCAGCAGCCGCGGGACTTTAGATAATTCACCCCTCCACTTT. It codes for CASSRGTLDNSPLHF.

This chain uses TRBV20-1 with TRBJ1-2; weak D call: TRBD1 (5 bases). The V gene's germline CDR1 is DFQATT and CDR2 SNEGSKA (reference sequence). CDR3 size: 12 residues. The CDR3 reads CGPAGRRYGYTF. CDR3 bases: TGCGGTCCCGCAGGGAGGAGATATGGCTACACCTTC.

On this clonotype: With a much larger clone just one base away, this may be a read error. V gene TRBV7-3 combines with J gene TRBJ2-5, with 7 bases matching TRBD1. Gene TRBJ2-7 matches the end of the DNA better, so the J call may be wrong. Germline V gives CDR1 SGHTA, CDR2 FQGTGA. CDR3 length equals 15 residues. The CDR3 coding sequence is TGTACCAGCAGCCCCTCGGGACAGAGCTCCTACGAGCAGTACTTC. Its translation is CTSSPSGQSSYEQYF.

The J gene is TRBJ2-2, the V gene TRBV19, with 10 bases aligning to TRBD2. Unmatched junction bases numbered 4, after V lost 10 bases and J lost 2 bases. Germline CDR1 is LNHDA and CDR2 is SQIVND (reference sequence). This CDR3 spans 14 amino acids. DNA of the CDR3: TGTGCCACAAGACTAGCGGGCAACACCGGGGAGCTGTTTTTT. Encoded protein: CATRLAGNTGELFF.

The rearrangement joins TRBV19 to TRBJ2-1; D unclear. The germline V gene has CDR1 LNHDA and CDR2 SQIVND (reference sequence). There are 12 residues in the CDR3. Deletions cut 5 bases from V and 6 bases from J, with 8 bases between. The CDR3 loop reads CASSFNFNEQFF. CDR3 bases: TGTGCCAGTAGTTTTAATTTCAATGAGCAGTTCTTC.

This clonotype has just a few counts. This chain links TRBV12-3 or TRBV12-4 with TRBJ1-1; D is uncertain. Trimming pared 4 bases from V and 1 base from J, leaving 13 bases between. This CDR3 has 15 amino acids. CDR3 DNA sequence: TGTGCCAGCAGTTCGGGAATCCGTGCGAACACTGAAGCTTTCTTT. Translating it yields CASSSGIRANTEAFF.